A selection of T cell receptor beta chains follows, all from one sample in a study of CD8 T cells in Susac syndrome. TCRdb reprocessed the immunoSEQ multiplex PCR reads with MiXCR, giving one entry per CDR3 protein. Of approximately 160,000 distinct CDR3 sequences in the sample, approximately 94% were seen once. What was sequenced was CD4+ T cells from PBMCs. These receptors all stem from a human donor with multiple sclerosis. The CDR3 runs from the conserved cysteine through the conserved F or W. The order of the fields is D gene, clone size, J gene, V gene, CDR3 protein, CDR3 DNA. A D gene is named only where the DNA matches it firmly. Size is omitted from some rows. Given values are once, few, many or a class for expanded clones.

NA,NA,TRBJ2-2,TRBV3-1,CASSQDSGDRLNTGELFF,TGTGCCAGCAGCCAAGATAGCGGTGACAGGCTGAACACCGGGGAGCTGTTTTTT
NA,once,TRBJ2-5,TRBV20-1,CSAIVDFLKTQYF,TGCAGTGCTATCGTCGATTTCTTGAAGACCCAGTACTTC
NA,NA,TRBJ2-7,TRBV28,CASSPTGLQSYEQYF,TGTGCCAGCAGCCCTACGGGACTCCAATCCTACGAGCAGTACTTC
NA,NA,TRBJ2-1,TRBV7-2,CASSTVSYNEQFF,TGTGCCAGCAGCACCGTCTCCTACAATGAGCAGTTCTTC
NA,NA,TRBJ2-7,TRBV6-5,CASSSRGTPLYEQYF,TGTGCCAGCAGTTCTAGGGGGACGCCGCTCTACGAGCAGTACTTC
NA,NA,TRBJ2-1,TRBV28,CASRSHTYNEQFF,TGTGCCAGCAGGTCACACACCTACAATGAGCAGTTCTTC
NA,NA,TRBJ1-1,TRBV5-6,CASSSYQTVGTEAFF,TGTGCCAGCAGCTCCTATCAGACAGTGGGGACTGAAGCTTTCTTT
NA,once,TRBJ2-1,TRBV12-3/TRBV12-4,CASSYGSWQFF,TGTGCCAGCAGTTACGGCTCCTGGCAGTTCTTC
NA,NA,TRBJ2-5,TRBV12-3/TRBV12-4,CASSFGREETQYF,TGTGCCAGCAGTTTCGGCAGGGAAGAGACCCAGTACTTC
TRBD1,once,TRBJ2-5,TRBV11-2,CASSRGTGGQETQYF,TGTGCCAGCAGCCGCGGGACAGGCGGACAAGAGACCCAGTACTTC